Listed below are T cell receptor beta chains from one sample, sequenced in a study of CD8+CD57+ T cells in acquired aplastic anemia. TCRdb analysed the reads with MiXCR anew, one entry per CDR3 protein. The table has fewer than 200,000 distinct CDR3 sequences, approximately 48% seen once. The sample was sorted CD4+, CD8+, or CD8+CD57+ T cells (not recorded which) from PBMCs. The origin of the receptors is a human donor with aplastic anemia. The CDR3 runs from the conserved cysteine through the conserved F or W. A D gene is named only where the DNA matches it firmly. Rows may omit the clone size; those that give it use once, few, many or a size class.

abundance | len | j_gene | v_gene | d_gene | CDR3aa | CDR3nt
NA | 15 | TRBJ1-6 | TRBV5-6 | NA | CASSLGAQGNSPLHF | TGTGCCAGCAGCTTGGGAGCACAGGGTAATTCACCCCTCCACTTT
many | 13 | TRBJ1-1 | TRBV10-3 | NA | CAISDLGGAEAFF | TGTGCCATCAGTGACCTAGGGGGGGCTGAAGCTTTCTTT
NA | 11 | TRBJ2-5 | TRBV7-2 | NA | CASSQQGTQYF | TGTGCCAGCAGTCAACAGGGGACCCAGTACTTC
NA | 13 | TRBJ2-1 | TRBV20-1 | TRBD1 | CSARGQGDNEQFF | TGCAGTGCTCGCGGACAGGGTGACAATGAGCAGTTCTTC
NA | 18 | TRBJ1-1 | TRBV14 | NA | CASSQGKERTLLNTEAFF | TGTGCCAGCAGCCAAGGTAAGGAACGAACGCTTTTGAACACTGAAGCTTTCTTT
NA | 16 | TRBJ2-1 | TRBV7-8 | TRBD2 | CASSLVLLRGGHEQFF | TGTGCCAGCAGCTTAGTGCTATTGCGGGGGGGCCATGAGCAGTTCTTC
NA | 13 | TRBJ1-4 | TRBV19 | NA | CASSTLLHRKLFF | TGTGCCAGTAGTACCCTACTTCACCGAAAACTGTTTTTT
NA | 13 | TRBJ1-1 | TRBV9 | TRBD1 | CASSAGTAGEAFF | TGTGCCAGCAGCGCCGGGACAGCAGGTGAAGCTTTCTTT
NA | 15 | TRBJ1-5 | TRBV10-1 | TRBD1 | CASSLGTGSNQPQHF | TGCGCCAGCAGCCTAGGGACAGGGAGCAATCAGCCCCAGCATTTT
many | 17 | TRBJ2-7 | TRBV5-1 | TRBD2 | CASSLTVVSGKNYEQYF | TGCGCCAGCAGCTTAACAGTAGTCAGCGGGAAAAACTACGAGCAGTACTTC
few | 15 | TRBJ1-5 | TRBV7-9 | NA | CASSSQGKFNQPQHF | TGTGCCAGCAGCTCACAGGGAAAATTCAATCAGCCCCAGCATTTT
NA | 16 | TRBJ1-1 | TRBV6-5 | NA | CASSYFVTGLGTEAFF | TGTGCCAGCAGTTATTTTGTGACGGGGCTTGGCACTGAAGCTTTCTTT
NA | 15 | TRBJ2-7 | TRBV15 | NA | CATSGGQGENYEQYF | TGTGCCACCAGCGGGGGGCAGGGGGAAAACTACGAGCAGTACTTC
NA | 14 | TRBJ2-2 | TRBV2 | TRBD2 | CASLGEGWAGELFF | TGTGCCAGCCTCGGGGAGGGCTGGGCCGGGGAGCTGTTTTTT
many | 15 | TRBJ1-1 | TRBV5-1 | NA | CASSPLGRGERRAFF | TGCGCCAGCAGCCCCCTAGGGCGGGGGGAACGACGAGCTTTCTTT
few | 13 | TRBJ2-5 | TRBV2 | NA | CASSKDYQETQYF | TGTGCCAGCAGTAAGGACTATCAAGAGACCCAGTACTTC
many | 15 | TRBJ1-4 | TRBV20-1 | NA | CSASITGLGNEKLFF | TGCAGTGCTAGTATAACAGGGCTAGGTAATGAAAAACTGTTTTTT
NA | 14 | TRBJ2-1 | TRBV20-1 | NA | CSARGARAFNEQFF | TGCAGTGCTAGAGGAGCGAGGGCCTTCAATGAGCAGTTCTTC
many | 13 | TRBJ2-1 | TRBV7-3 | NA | CASSAVGLNEQFF | TGTGCCAGCAGCGCAGTCGGCCTTAATGAGCAGTTCTTC
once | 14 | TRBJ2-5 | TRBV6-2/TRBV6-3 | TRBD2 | CASSHGTSGGTQYF | TGTGCCAGCAGCCACGGGACTAGCGGGGGGACCCAGTACTTC
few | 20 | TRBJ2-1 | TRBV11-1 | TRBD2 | CASSRVGLAGGELRDNEQFF | TGTGCCAGCAGCAGAGTGGGACTAGCGGGAGGCGAACTTCGGGACAATGAGCAGTTCTTC
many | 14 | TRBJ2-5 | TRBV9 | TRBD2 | CASSILSGSETQYF | TGTGCCAGCAGCATATTGAGCGGGAGTGAGACCCAGTACTTC
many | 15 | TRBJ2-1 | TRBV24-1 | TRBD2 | CATEDSGGARNEQFF | TGTGCCACCGAGGATAGCGGGGGGGCCCGCAATGAGCAGTTCTTC
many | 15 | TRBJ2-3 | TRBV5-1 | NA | CASSLVSLVTDTQYF | TGCGCCAGCAGCTTGGTTTCCCTAGTCACAGATACGCAGTATTTT
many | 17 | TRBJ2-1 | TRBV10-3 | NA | CAISESRQFSSYNEQFF | TGTGCCATCAGTGAGTCGAGGCAATTTAGCTCCTACAATGAGCAGTTCTTC
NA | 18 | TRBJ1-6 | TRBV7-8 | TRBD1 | CASSLARQGLGMGSPLHF | TGTGCCAGCAGCTTAGCCCGACAGGGATTAGGGATGGGTTCACCCCTCCACTTT
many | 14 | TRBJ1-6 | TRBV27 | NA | CASSSRAAGSPLHF | TGTGCCAGCAGTAGCCGGGCCGCGGGGTCACCCCTCCACTTT
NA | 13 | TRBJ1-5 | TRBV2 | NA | CASSADKDQPQHF | TGTGCCAGCAGCGCAGATAAAGATCAGCCCCAGCATTTT
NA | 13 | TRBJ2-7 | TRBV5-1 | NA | CASSFGSANEQYF | TGCGCCAGCAGCTTCGGGTCGGCGAACGAGCAGTACTTC
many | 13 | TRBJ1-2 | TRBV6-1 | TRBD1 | CASSELGGGGYTF | TGTGCCAGCAGTGAACTAGGAGGGGGCGGCTACACCTTC
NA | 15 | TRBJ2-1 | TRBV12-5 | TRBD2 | CASAPGGRADNEQFF | TGTGCTAGTGCCCCGGGCGGGAGGGCCGATAATGAGCAGTTCTTC
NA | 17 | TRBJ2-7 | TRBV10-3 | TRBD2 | CAISESIIEGGSYEQYF | TGTGCCATCAGTGAGTCGATTATTGAGGGAGGGTCCTACGAGCAGTACTTC
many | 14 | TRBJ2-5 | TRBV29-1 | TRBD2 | CSVSGRGGGETQYF | TGCAGCGTTAGCGGGAGAGGAGGTGGAGAGACCCAGTACTTC
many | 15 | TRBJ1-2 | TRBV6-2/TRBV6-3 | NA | CASSSDGPTNYGYTF | TGTGCCAGCAGCTCGGACGGGCCTACTAACTATGGCTACACCTTC
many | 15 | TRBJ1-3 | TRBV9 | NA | CASSVGGRSGNTIYF | TGTGCCAGCAGCGTAGGAGGTAGATCTGGAAACACCATATATTTT
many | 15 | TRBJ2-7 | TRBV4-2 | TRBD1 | CASSQGDSESYEQYF | TGTGCCAGCAGCCAAGGGGACAGCGAGTCCTACGAGCAGTACTTC
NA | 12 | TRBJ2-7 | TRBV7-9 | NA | CASSSSAYEQYF | TGTGCCAGCAGCTCCTCTGCCTACGAGCAGTACTTC
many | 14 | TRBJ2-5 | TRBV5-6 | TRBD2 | CASSQLAGELTQYF | TGTGCCAGCAGCCAACTAGCGGGAGAGCTAACCCAGTACTTC
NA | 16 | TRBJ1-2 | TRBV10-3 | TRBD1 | CAITRGQGAYNYGYTF | TGTGCCATCACTAGGGGACAGGGGGCCTATAACTATGGCTACACCTTC
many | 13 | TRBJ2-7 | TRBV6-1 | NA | CASSVGRTYEQYF | TGTGCCAGCAGTGTGGGACGGACCTACGAGCAGTACTTC
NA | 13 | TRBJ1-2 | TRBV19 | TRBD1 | CATTGQTNYGYTF | TGTGCCACCACGGGACAGACCAACTATGGCTACACCTTC
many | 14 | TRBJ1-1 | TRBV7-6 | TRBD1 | CASSLEGIGGRAFF | TGTGCCAGCAGCTTAGAGGGTATAGGGGGCAGGGCTTTCTTT
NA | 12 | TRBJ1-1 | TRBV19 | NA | CASTEGGTEAFF | TGTGCCAGTACAGAAGGAGGGACTGAAGCTTTCTTT
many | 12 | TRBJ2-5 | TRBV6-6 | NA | CASAQLQETQYF | TGTGCCAGTGCCCAGCTCCAAGAGACCCAGTACTTC
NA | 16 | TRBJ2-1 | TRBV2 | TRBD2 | CASSAPPSGSVGEQFF | TGTGCCAGCAGTGCCCCCCCTAGCGGGAGTGTGGGTGAGCAGTTCTTC
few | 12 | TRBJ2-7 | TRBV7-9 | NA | CASSRTLYEQYF | TGTGCCAGCAGCCGGACCCTCTACGAGCAGTACTTC
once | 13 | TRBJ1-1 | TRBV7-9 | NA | CASSLRDYTEAFF | TGTGCCAGCAGCTTAAGGGACTACACTGAAGCTTTCTTT
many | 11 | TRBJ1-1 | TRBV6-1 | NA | CASSEWGEAFF | TGTGCCAGCAGTGAATGGGGTGAAGCTTTCTTT
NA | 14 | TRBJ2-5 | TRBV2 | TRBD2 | CASNLAGGQETQYF | TGTGCCAGCAACCTAGCGGGAGGTCAAGAGACCCAGTACTTC
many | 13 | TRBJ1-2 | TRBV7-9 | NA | CASRRGGDYGYTF | TGTGCCAGCAGACGCGGAGGAGACTATGGCTACACCTTC
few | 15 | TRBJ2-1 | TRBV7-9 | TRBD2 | CASSPRTSGGSEQFF | TGTGCCAGCAGCCCGAGGACTAGCGGGGGGAGTGAGCAGTTCTTC
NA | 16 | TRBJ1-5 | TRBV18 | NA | CASSPPGGYSNQPQHF | TGTGCCAGCTCACCACCGGGGGGATATAGCAATCAGCCCCAGCATTTT
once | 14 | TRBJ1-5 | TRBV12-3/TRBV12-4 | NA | CASSLDVGNQPQHF | TGTGCCAGCAGTTTAGACGTAGGCAATCAGCCCCAGCATTTT
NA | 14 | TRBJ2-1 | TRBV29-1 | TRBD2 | CSAGAGVKQNEQFF | TGCAGCGCGGGAGCGGGAGTGAAACAGAATGAGCAGTTCTTC
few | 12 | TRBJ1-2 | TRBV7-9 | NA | CASSLEARGYTF | TGTGCCAGCAGCTTAGAAGCACGTGGCTACACCTTC
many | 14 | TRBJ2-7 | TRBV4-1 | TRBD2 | CASSLSSGAYEQYF | TGCGCCAGCAGCCTTTCTAGCGGAGCCTACGAGCAGTACTTC
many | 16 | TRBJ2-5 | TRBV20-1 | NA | CSARDSRREWQETQYF | TGCAGTGCTAGAGATTCAAGACGGGAGTGGCAAGAGACCCAGTACTTC
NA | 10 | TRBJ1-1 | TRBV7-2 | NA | CASSFQEAFF | TGTGCCAGCAGCTTCCAGGAAGCTTTCTTT
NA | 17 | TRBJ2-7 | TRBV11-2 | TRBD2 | CASRASQGLAGGDEQYF | TGTGCCAGCAGAGCTTCCCAAGGACTAGCGGGAGGTGACGAGCAGTACTTC
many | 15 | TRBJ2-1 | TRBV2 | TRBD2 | CASSLAGVPPNEQFF | TGTGCCAGCAGTCTAGCGGGAGTTCCCCCCAATGAGCAGTTCTTC